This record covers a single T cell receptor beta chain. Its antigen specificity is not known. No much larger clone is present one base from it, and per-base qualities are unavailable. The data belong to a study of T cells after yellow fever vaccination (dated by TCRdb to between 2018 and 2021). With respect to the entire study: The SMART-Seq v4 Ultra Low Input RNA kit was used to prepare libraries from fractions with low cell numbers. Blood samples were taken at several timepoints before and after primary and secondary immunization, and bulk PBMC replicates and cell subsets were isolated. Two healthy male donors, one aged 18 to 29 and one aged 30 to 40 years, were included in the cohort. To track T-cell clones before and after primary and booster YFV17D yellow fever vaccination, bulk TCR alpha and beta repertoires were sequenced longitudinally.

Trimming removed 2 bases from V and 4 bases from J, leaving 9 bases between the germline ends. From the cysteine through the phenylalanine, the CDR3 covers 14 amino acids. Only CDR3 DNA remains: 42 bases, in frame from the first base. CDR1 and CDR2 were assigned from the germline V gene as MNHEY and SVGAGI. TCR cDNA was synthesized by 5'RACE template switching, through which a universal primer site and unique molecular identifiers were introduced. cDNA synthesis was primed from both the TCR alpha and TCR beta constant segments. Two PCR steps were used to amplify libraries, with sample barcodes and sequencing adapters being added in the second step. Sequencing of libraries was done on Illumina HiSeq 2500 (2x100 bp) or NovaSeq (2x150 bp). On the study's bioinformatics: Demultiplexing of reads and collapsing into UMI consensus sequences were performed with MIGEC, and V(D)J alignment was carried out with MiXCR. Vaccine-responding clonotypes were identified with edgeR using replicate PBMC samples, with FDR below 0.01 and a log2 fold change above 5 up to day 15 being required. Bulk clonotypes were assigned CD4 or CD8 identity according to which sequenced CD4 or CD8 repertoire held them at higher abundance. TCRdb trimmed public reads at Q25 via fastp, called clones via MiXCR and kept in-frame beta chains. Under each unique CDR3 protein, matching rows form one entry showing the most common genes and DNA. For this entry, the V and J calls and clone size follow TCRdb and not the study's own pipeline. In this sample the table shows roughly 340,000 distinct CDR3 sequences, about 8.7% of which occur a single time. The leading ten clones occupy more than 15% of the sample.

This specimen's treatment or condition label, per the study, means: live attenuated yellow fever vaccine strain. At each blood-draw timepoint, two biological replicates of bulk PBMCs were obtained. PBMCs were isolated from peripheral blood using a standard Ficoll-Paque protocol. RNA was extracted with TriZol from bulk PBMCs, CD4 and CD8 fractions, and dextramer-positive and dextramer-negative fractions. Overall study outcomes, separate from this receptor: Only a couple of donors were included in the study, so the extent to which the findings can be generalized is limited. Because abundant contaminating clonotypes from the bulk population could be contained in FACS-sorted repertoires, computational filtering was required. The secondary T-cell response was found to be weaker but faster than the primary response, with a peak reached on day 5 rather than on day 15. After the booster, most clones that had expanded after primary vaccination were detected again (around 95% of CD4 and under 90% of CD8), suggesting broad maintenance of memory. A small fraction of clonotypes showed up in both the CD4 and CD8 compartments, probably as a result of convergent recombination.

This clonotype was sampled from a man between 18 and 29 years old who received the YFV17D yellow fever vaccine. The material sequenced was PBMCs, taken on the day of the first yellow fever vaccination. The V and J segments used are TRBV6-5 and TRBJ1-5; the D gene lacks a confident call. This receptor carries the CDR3 CASSYGSGNQPQHF. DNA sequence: TGTGCCAGCAGTTACGGGTCGGGAAATCAGCCCCAGCATTTT.